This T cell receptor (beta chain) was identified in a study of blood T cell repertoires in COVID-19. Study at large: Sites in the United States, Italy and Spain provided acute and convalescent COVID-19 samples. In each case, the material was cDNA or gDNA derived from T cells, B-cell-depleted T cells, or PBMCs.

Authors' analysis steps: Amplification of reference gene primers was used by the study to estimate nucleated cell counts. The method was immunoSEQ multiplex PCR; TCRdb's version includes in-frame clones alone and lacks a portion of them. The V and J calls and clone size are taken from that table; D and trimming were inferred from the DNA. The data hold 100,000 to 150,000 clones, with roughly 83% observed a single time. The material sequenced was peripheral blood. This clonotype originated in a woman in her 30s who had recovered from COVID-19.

Written as DNA, the CDR3 is TGCAGCGTTGATTTTGGACTAGCGGGAAATGAGCAGTTCTTC. This gives the protein CSVDFGLAGNEQFF. The rearrangement joins TRBV29-1 to TRBJ2-1; 12 bases align to TRBD2. The CDR3 consists of 14 residues. V lost 3 bases to trimming and J lost 7 bases; unmatched junction nucleotides: 4. Germline assignment: CDR1 SQVTM and CDR2 ANQGSEA.